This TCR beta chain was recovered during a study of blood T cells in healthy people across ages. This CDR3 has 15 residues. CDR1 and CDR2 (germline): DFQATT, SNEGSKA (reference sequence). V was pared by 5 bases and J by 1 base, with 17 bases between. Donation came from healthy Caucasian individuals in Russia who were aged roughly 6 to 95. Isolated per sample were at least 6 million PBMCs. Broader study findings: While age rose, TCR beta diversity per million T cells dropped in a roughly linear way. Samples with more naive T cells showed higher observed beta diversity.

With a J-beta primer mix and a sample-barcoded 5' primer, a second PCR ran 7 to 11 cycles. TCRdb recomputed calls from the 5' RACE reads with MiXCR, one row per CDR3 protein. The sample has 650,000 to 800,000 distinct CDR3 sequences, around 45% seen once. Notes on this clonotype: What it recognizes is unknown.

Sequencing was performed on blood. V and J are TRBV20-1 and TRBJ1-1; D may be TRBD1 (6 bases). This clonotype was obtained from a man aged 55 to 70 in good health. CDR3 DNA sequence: TGCAGTGCTGAGCGTTCCGGGACAAGGAACACTGAAGCTTTCTTT. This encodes CSAERSGTRNTEAFF.